A single sample gave rise to the 10 T cell receptor beta chains below, sequenced in a study of blood T cell repertoires in COVID-19. Repertoires were generated with immunoSEQ multiplex PCR, while TCRdb's copy carries only in-frame clones and drops some. This table has roughly 50,000 clones, approximately 90% appearing once. Material for sequencing was peripheral blood. These receptors were collected from a man aged 45-65 years with acute or convalescent COVID-19.

The chain carries TRBV28 and TRBJ2-7, with TRBD1 as a possible D gene (6 bases). Germline loops: CDR1 MDHEN, CDR2 SYDVKM. V gave up 5 bases and J gave up 1 base, with 15 bases separating them. The CDR3 loop spans 15 amino acids. CDR3 bases: TGTGCCAGCAGTGGCTCCGGGACACTTTCCTACGAGCAGTACTTC. This sequence encodes CASSGSGTLSYEQYF.

This chain connects TRBV2 to TRBJ1-1; no firm D call. The CDR3 extends over 15 amino acids. Per the germline V gene, CDR1 is SNHLY and CDR2 is FYNNEI. V shed 5 bases and J shed 0 bases, with 13 bases lying between them. CDR3 amino acids: CASSQQAIMNTEAFF. The CDR3 nucleotides are TGTGCCAGCAGTCAGCAGGCCATCATGAACACTGAAGCTTTCTTT.

The V gene is TRBV7-9, the J gene TRBJ1-1; 7 nucleotides agree with TRBD1. The V gene end was trimmed by 9 bases and the J gene end by 2 bases; junction bases not matched to a gene: 3. The germline gives CDR1 SEHNR, CDR2 FQNEAQ (reference sequence). The CDR3 runs to 12 residues. The CDR3 DNA is TGTGCCAGTGACAGGGTTAACACTGAAGCTTTCTTT. This encodes CASDRVNTEAFF.

This clone was observed a handful of times. The chain is built from TRBV13 and TRBJ2-6; D is perhaps TRBD1 (5 bases). The germline V and J ends were trimmed by 3 bases and 0 bases, with 12 bases remaining between them. The germline gives CDR1 PRHDT, CDR2 FYEKMQ (reference sequence). The length of the CDR3 is 17 residues. CDR3 in amino acids: CASSFRVSISGANVLTF. In DNA, the CDR3 is TGTGCCAGCAGCTTCAGGGTTTCAATCTCTGGGGCCAACGTCCTGACTTTC.

The V and J genes are TRBV9 and TRBJ2-7; 7 bases agree with TRBD2. This CDR3 has 15 amino acids. Germline V CDR1 and CDR2: SGDLS, YYNGEE. V was clipped by 0 bases and J by 5 bases; unmatched bases: 8. The CDR3 DNA reads TGTGCCAGCAGCGTAGGGGGAGGGACTGTCGACGAGCAGTACTTC. It specifies CASSVGGGTVDEQYF.

CDR3 amino acids: CASSVSRGQETQYF. The DNA of the CDR3 is TGTGCCAGCAGCGTTTCCAGGGGGCAAGAGACCCAGTACTTC. The chain is built from TRBV9 and TRBJ2-5, with 7 nucleotides matching TRBD1. CDR1 SGDLS and CDR2 YYNGEE come from the germline V gene. V trimming: 2 bases; J trimming: 2 bases; junction bases outside the gene matches: 3. The CDR3 runs 14 residues.

V gene TRBV7-2 combines with J gene TRBJ1-1, with D hard to call. This CDR3 has 12 residues. The V gene lost 3 bases and the J gene lost 4 bases, with 6 bases spanning the gap. CDR1 SGHTA and CDR2 FQGNSA come from the germline V gene. CDR3 sequence reads: CASSFLFTEAFF. DNA for the CDR3: TGTGCCAGCAGCTTCCTATTCACTGAAGCTTTCTTT.

The chain has TRBV21-1 and TRBJ2-1; the listed D gene, TRBD1, was not tested against the DNA. TRBV21-1 is noted as a pseudogene. This CDR3 contains 13 residues. The CDR3 protein is CASSLGPSHEQFF. The CDR3 bases are TGTGCCAGCAGCCTTGGCCCTTCCCATGAGCAGTTCTTC.

This clone is a singleton in its sample. The chain recombines TRBV2 with TRBJ1-1, with D possibly being TRBD1 (6 bases). The CDR3 totals 16 residues. CDR1 is SNHLY and CDR2 is FYNNEI in the germline V gene. Trimming took off 6 bases at V and 1 base at J, with 18 bases between the two ends. CDR3 sequence reads: CASRGINSGQNTEAFF. The CDR3 DNA reads as TGTGCCAGCAGGGGAATAAATTCGGGACAGAACACTGAAGCTTTCTTT.

This clone was counted once. The chain employs TRBV6-2 or TRBV6-3 and TRBJ1-5; TRBD1 might be the D (5 bases). Germline CDR1 is MNHEY and CDR2 is SVGEGT. The CDR3 length is 12 residues. With 5 bases removed from V and 4 bases from J, the gap between germline ends came to 6 bases. CDR3 nucleotide sequence: TGTGCCAGCAGTACAGGTAATCAGCCCCAGCATTTT. It yields the protein CASSTGNQPQHF.